The next 9 T cell receptor beta chains were all read from a single sample in a study of shared clonotypes between healthy human individuals. Some clones are missing from TCRdb's copy, which holds only in-frame ones; the method was immunoSEQ multiplex PCR. The table lists about 2.4 million clones, roughly 92% of them singletons, with over 0.12% in the top ten. Sequencing used naive CD4+ T cells sorted from blood. Subset in this sample: CD45RA+ positively selected. These receptors originate from a man aged 18 to 35 in good health.

The chain links TRBV14 to TRBJ1-5; perhaps TRBD1 as D (6 bases). Germline CDR1 SGHDN, CDR2 FVKESK. Trimming cost V 1 base and J 6 bases, with 10 bases left between them. This CDR3 contains 14 residues. The CDR3 DNA is TGTGCCAGCAGCCAAGCAGGGGCAAGTCAGCCCCAGCATTTT. Protein: CASSQAGASQPQHF. Using reference TRBV14 and TRBJ1-5 for the parts outside the CDR3, the full variable domain is EAGVTQFPSHSVIEKGQTVTLRCDPISGHDNLYWYRRVMGKEIKFLLHFVKESKQDESGMPNNRFLAERTGGTYSTLKVQPAELEDSGVYFCASSQAGASQPQHFGDGTRLSIL.

The table lists this clone with a few counts. V gene TRBV7-2 combines with J gene TRBJ1-1; D gene uncertain. The CDR3 has 13 amino acids. CDR1 is SGHTA, CDR2 FQGNSA, per germline. The V and J ends lost 1 base and 11 bases respectively, with 14 bases between them. CDR3 nucleotide sequence: TGTGCCAGCAGCTTAGAGGTGCAAATTAAGGCTTTCTTT. It specifies CASSLEVQIKAFF.

The CDR3 sequence is CATRTVRDGNTIYF. The CDR3 DNA is TGTGCCACCAGGACAGTCCGCGATGGAAACACCATATATTTT. The rearrangement uses TRBV6-5 and TRBJ1-3, with TRBD1 as a possible D gene (6 bases). This CDR3 region has 14 residues. V shed 10 bases and J shed 3 bases, with 16 bases lying between them. Germline V gives CDR1 MNHEY, CDR2 SVGAGI.

The genes are TRBV4-3 and TRBJ2-7; maybe TRBD1 (6 bases). This CDR3 is 17 amino acids long. V lost 1 base and J lost 0, with 16 bases in between. Germline V lookup: CDR1 LGHNA, CDR2 YSLEER. The CDR3 nucleotides read TGCGCCAGCAGCCAAGTATCCACAGGGTTTTCCTCCTACGAGCAGTACTTC. Protein sequence: CASSQVSTGFSSYEQYF.

CDR3 sequence reads: CASSIQGGIEQFF. The CDR3 bases are TGTGCCAGCTCAATACAGGGGGGGATTGAGCAGTTCTTC. This chain joins TRBV18 and TRBJ2-1, with a tentative D call TRBD1 (8 bases). The V and J ends lost 5 bases and 9 bases respectively, with 14 bases between them. The CDR3 extends over 13 amino acids. The germline gives CDR1 KGHSH, CDR2 LQKENI.

The V gene is TRBV10-3, the J gene TRBJ1-1; a possible D gene is TRBD1 (5 bases). V was cut by 6 bases and J by 3 bases, with 11 bases left in between. The CDR3 sequence is 13 residues long. The germline gives CDR1 ENHRY, CDR2 SYGVKD. The CDR3 loop reads CAISLQVDTEAFF. DNA of the CDR3: TGTGCCATCAGCCTACAGGTGGACACTGAAGCTTTCTTT.

The chain uses TRBV5-4 and TRBJ2-1, with TRBD2 identical over 12 bases. The V and J ends lost 5 bases and 7 bases, in that order; junction bases with no gene match: 7. The germline V gene encodes CDR1 SGHNT and CDR2 YYREEE (reference sequence). The CDR3 runs to 15 residues. The CDR3: CASRRLAGGLNEQFF. In nucleotides, the CDR3 is TGTGCCAGCAGACGCCTAGCGGGGGGGTTAAATGAGCAGTTCTTC.

The V call is TRBV15, the J call TRBJ1-4, with D hard to call. The CDR3 contains 14 residues. CDR1 and CDR2 from the germline V gene are LNHNV and YYDKDF (reference sequence). Trimming shortened V by 1 base and J by 8 bases, and 11 bases separated the two germline ends. The CDR3, as DNA: TGTGCCACCAGCAGAGCAGCTTTTTGGGAAAAACTGTTTTTT. As protein: CATSRAAFWEKLFF.

As regards this clone: Distinct nucleotide sequences in the sample also encode this CDR3. The chain combines TRBV20-1 with TRBJ1-4; D unresolved. The V end lost 0 bases, the J end lost 7 bases, and 3 bases lay between the germline ends. The CDR3 loop spans 11 amino acids. Per the germline V gene, CDR1 is DFQATT and CDR2 is SNEGSKA (reference sequence). CDR3 protein: CSARDLEKLFF. The CDR3 bases are TGCAGTGCTAGAGATCTTGAAAAACTGTTTTTT.